These 21 T cell receptor beta chains came from one sample sequenced in a study of Ad26.COV2.S vaccination and SARS-CoV-2 variants (dated by TCRdb to the early 2020s). The treatment or condition label corresponds to: about 20 received Ad26.COV2.S at low or high dose, single or two shots; about 5 received placebo; per-sample allocation not given. Repertoires of vaccine and placebo recipients were sequenced from samples taken on day 63 after the first injection. Receptor libraries were prepared by the immunoSEQ multiplex PCR assay. What TCRdb holds here is the immuneACCESS table cut down to in-frame rearrangements. Part of the clones is not present; checked against another copy, under half of the missing clones reflect an unresolved V gene, and the others are unexplained. The table for this sample lists about 350,000 clones; about 89% of them were counted only once. Of the sample, under 6% falls within the top ten clones.

The sequenced sample was peripheral blood, obtained in a trial of Ad26.COV2.S vaccine versus placebo. These receptors all come from a person aged 18-60 years who received the Ad26.COV2.S COVID-19 vaccine or a placebo.

The chain uses TRBV5-1 and TRBJ2-2, with 7 bases that match TRBD2. The ends lost 0 bases at V and 6 bases at J; junction bases unmatched: 11. The CDR3 is 17 residues long. CDR1 and CDR2 from the germline V gene are SGHRS and YFSETQ. This CDR3 reads CASSLEGRGGPSGELFF. The DNA of the CDR3 is TGCGCCAGCAGCTTGGAGGGTCGGGGAGGGCCCTCCGGGGAGCTGTTTTTT.

For this clone: The same CDR3 arises from other DNA sequences in this sample as well. The chain recombines TRBV18 with TRBJ1-1; D gene ambiguous. V lost 1 base and J 1 base, leaving 7 bases between the germline ends. The CDR3 consists of 14 residues. From germline, CDR1 is KGHSH and CDR2 LQKENI. CDR3 DNA: TGTGCCAGCTCACCACTCGGCAGGAACACTGAAGCTTTCTTT. Its translation is CASSPLGRNTEAFF.

The genes are TRBV19 and TRBJ1-1, with 7 bases matching TRBD1. Per germline, CDR1 LNHDA and CDR2 SQIVND (reference sequence). This CDR3 region has 14 residues. Losses at the gene ends were 7 bases for V and 4 bases for J; bases not matched to a gene: 9. CDR3 coding DNA: TGTGCCAGTAAAGAACAGGGGTTAGGCACTGAAGCTTTCTTT. This codes for CASKEQGLGTEAFF.

The chain couples TRBV5-1 to TRBJ2-7; possibly TRBD1 for D (7 bases). Germline lookup yields CDR1 SGHRS and CDR2 YFSETQ. The CDR3 totals 15 residues. The ends were cut back, 1 base at V and 4 bases at J, with 15 bases in the middle. The CDR3 bases are TGCGCCAGCAGCTTGAAGGAGGGGGGACAGTACGAGCAGTACTTC. This gives the protein CASSLKEGGQYEQYF. Using reference TRBV5-1 and TRBJ2-7 for the parts outside the CDR3, the full variable domain is KAGVTQTPRYLIKTRGQQVTLSCSPISGHRSVSWYQQTPGQGLQFLFEYFSETQRNKGNFPGRFSGRQFSNSRSEMNVSTLELGDSALYLCASSLKEGGQYEQYFGPGTRLTVT.

In DNA, the CDR3 is TGTGCCAGCAGCCCGGGACTAGCGGGAGAGCATGAGCAGTTCTTC. Its protein product is CASSPGLAGEHEQFF. This chain uses TRBV11-3 with TRBJ2-1; 14 nucleotides line up with TRBD2. The J segment lost 8 bases and the V segment lost 5 bases, leaving 5 bases of the junction unmatched. Per the germline V gene, CDR1 is SGHNT and CDR2 is YENEEA. The CDR3 loop spans 15 amino acids.

For the CDR3, the DNA is TGTGCCAGCAGCGTAGTACCGGGGAAGGGCTACACCTTC. Its translation is CASSVVPGKGYTF. The J gene is TRBJ1-2, the V gene TRBV9; D uncertain. The CDR3 spans 13 residues. CDR1 and CDR2 from the germline V gene are SGDLS and YYNGEE. V lost 0 bases and J 8 bases, leaving 11 bases between the germline ends.

In the case of this clone: The junction departs from the called germline gene at one end, perhaps through a read error. The chain uses TRBV11-3 and TRBJ1-2; no firm D call. The germline gives CDR1 SGHNT, CDR2 YENEEA. The CDR3 has 17 residues. CDR3: CASSIETIGSLTSGYTF. In nucleotides, the CDR3 is TGTGCCAGCAGCATAGAAACAATAGGGTCCCTAACTAGCGGCTACACCTTC. The full variable domain, with the rest looked up from reference TRBV11-3 and TRBJ1-2, is EAGVVQSPRYKIIEKKQPVAFWCNPISGHNTLYWYLQNLGQGPELLIRYENEEAVDDSQLPKDRFSAERLKGVDSTLKIQPAELGDSAVYLCASSIETIGSLTSGYTFGSGTRLTVV.

This clone has just one count. The chain links TRBV9 to TRBJ2-7; D is uncertain. CDR1 SGDLS and CDR2 YYNGEE come from the germline V gene. This CDR3 region has 13 residues. The V end lost 0 bases, the J end lost 4 bases, and 8 bases lay between the germline ends. The CDR3 DNA is TGTGCCAGCAGCGTAGGTCCAAAGTACGAGCAGTACTTC. The encoded protein is CASSVGPKYEQYF.

This CDR3 is CASRLDSTSNQPQHF. CDR3 coding DNA: TGTGCCAGTAGACTGGACAGTACTAGCAATCAGCCCCAGCATTTT. The chain employs TRBV19 and TRBJ1-5, with D tentatively TRBD1 (6 bases). The germline V and J ends were trimmed by 6 bases and 0 bases, with 12 bases remaining between them. The CDR3 consists of 15 residues. CDR1 is LNHDA, CDR2 SQIVND, per germline (reference sequence).

The J gene is TRBJ1-1, the V gene TRBV27; no clear D gene. CDR1 is MNHEY, CDR2 SMNVEV, per germline (reference sequence). The CDR3 length is 12 residues. Trimming left V 8 bases short and J 1 base short, with 8 bases between. The CDR3 bases are TGTGCCAGCGGGCAAAGGAACACTGAAGCTTTCTTT. Protein: CASGQRNTEAFF.

This rearrangement joins TRBV30 to TRBJ2-7, with 8 bases lining up with TRBD1. Per germline, CDR1 GTSNPN and CDR2 SVGIG (reference sequence). The V segment lost 3 bases and the J segment 2 bases; nucleotides outside the gene matches: 6. This CDR3 has 14 amino acids. CDR3 protein: CAWRRQGAPYEQYF. CDR3 DNA sequence: TGTGCCTGGAGACGGCAGGGGGCACCCTACGAGCAGTACTTC.

The chain is built from TRBV30 and TRBJ1-5; 9 positions match TRBD1. The CDR3 is made up of 16 amino acids. The trim removed 1 base at V and 8 bases at J, leaving 12 bases unmatched. Germline loops: CDR1 GTSNPN, CDR2 SVGIG (reference sequence). CDR3 region: CAWSGKGQGGDEPQHF. DNA for the CDR3: TGTGCCTGGAGTGGAAAGGGACAGGGAGGGGATGAGCCCCAGCATTTT.

CDR3 sequence: CASSLAFDRERWGEQYF. DNA for the CDR3: TGCGCCAGCAGCTTGGCCTTCGATCGGGAGCGGTGGGGGGAGCAGTACTTC. This chain links TRBV5-1 with TRBJ2-7, with D possibly being TRBD2 (6 bases). The CDR3 length is 17 residues. Per the germline V gene, CDR1 is SGHRS and CDR2 is YFSETQ. V was shortened by 0 bases and J by 7 bases, with 23 bases between the two germline ends.

V usage is TRBV5-1 and J usage is TRBJ2-3; TRBD2 might be the D (6 bases). The germline gives CDR1 SGHRS, CDR2 YFSETQ. V was pared by 0 bases and J by 0 bases, with 8 bases between. The CDR3 loop spans 15 amino acids. In DNA, the CDR3 is TGCGCCAGCAGCTTGGGAGGGACTAGCACAGATACGCAGTATTTT. Translation gives CASSLGGTSTDTQYF.

CDR3 sequence: CASSPVTGQSTDTQYF. The CDR3 coding sequence is TGTGCCAGCTCACCGGTGACGGGACAGAGCACAGATACGCAGTATTTT. V usage is TRBV18 and J usage is TRBJ2-3; TRBD1 matches 7 bases. This CDR3 comprises 16 residues. CDR1 and CDR2 (germline): KGHSH, LQKENI. V shed 3 bases and J 0 bases; nucleotides not matched to a gene: 6. The variable domain in full, completed from reference TRBV18 and TRBJ2-3, reads NAGVMQNPRHLVRRRGQEARLRCSPMKGHSHVYWYRQLPEEGLKFMVYLQKENIIDESGMPKERFSAEFPKEGPSILRIQQVVRGDSAAYFCASSPVTGQSTDTQYFGPGTRLTVL.

This clone was detected a few times. This chain links TRBV4-3 with TRBJ1-1; 8 bases are shared with TRBD1. Losses at the gene ends were 4 bases for V and 1 base for J; bases not matched to a gene: 8. The CDR3 contains 16 residues. CDR1 is LGHNA, CDR2 YSLEER, per germline. In nucleotides, the CDR3 is TGCGCCAGCAGCCCGGGTGGGGACAGGAGGAACACTGAAGCTTTCTTT. Residues: CASSPGGDRRNTEAFF.

The rearrangement joins TRBV28 to TRBJ2-3; D might be TRBD2 (6 bases). The CDR3 covers 16 residues. Trimming stripped 6 bases from V and 3 bases from J, with 19 bases between. The V gene's germline CDR1 is MDHEN and CDR2 SYDVKM. CDR3 bases: TGTGCCAGCAGACAAACCAGGCGGGGCATTACAGATACGCAGTATTTT. Amino acid sequence: CASRQTRRGITDTQYF.

The chain employs TRBV5-6 and TRBJ1-5; D gene uncertain. V lost 1 base to trimming and J lost 5 bases, with 13 bases between them. The germline CDR1 and CDR2 sequences are SGHDT and YYEEEE. The CDR3 has 15 amino acids. The CDR3 DNA reads TGTGCCAGCAGCTTGTCCGGCATAGTCGATCAGCCCCAGCATTTT. This codes for CASSLSGIVDQPQHF.

The chain couples TRBV2 to TRBJ1-2; TRBD1 might be the D (6 bases). V was shortened by 7 bases and J by 4 bases, with 16 bases between the two germline ends. The germline CDR1 and CDR2 sequences are SNHLY and FYNNEI. The CDR3 length is 14 residues. Written as DNA, the CDR3 is TGTGCCAGCACCATCGGACAGCTTCGCTATGGCTACACCTTC. Protein sequence: CASTIGQLRYGYTF.

This chain connects TRBV7-9 to TRBJ2-7; 9 bases fit TRBD1. Germline lookup yields CDR1 SEHNR and CDR2 FQNEAQ (reference sequence). V was pared by 1 base and J by 1 base, with 2 bases of the junction left unmatched. CDR3 length equals 15 residues. The CDR3 loop is CASSLDRGLSYEQYF. The CDR3 nucleotides are TGTGCCAGCAGCTTAGACAGGGGGCTTTCCTACGAGCAGTACTTC.

For the CDR3, the DNA is TGTGCCAGCAGCCCCGCCTTGGGTGAGCAGTTCTTC. Translated, it gives CASSPALGEQFF. This rearrangement joins TRBV7-8 to TRBJ2-1, with D unclear. Germline lookup yields CDR1 SGHVS and CDR2 FQNEAQ. Trimming cost V 5 bases and J 9 bases, with 11 bases left between them. This CDR3 spans 12 amino acids.